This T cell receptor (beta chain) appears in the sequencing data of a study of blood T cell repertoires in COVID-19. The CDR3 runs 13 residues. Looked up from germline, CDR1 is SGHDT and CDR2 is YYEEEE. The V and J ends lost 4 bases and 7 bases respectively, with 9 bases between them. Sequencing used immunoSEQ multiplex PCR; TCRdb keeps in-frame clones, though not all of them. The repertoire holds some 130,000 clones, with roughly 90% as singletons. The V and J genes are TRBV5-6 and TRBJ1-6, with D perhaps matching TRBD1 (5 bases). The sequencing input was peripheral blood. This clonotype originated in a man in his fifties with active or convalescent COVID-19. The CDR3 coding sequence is TGTGCCAGCAGCAAGCGACAGAATTCACCCCTCCACTTT. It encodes CASSKRQNSPLHF.